A single sample gave rise to the 8 T cell receptor beta chains below, sequenced in a study of CD8 T cells in Susac syndrome. RNA totalling roughly 0.5 to 1 ug underwent reverse transcription with random hexamers. TCRdb reprocessed the immunoSEQ multiplex PCR reads with MiXCR, giving one entry per CDR3 protein. The top ten clones hold over 0.3% of a sample with approximately 120,000 distinct CDR3 sequences, approximately 93% of them seen once. What was sequenced was CD8+ T cells from PBMCs. The source is a human donor with multiple sclerosis.

This chain connects TRBV11-2 to TRBJ2-5, with D maybe TRBD2 (5 bases). The ends were cut back, 0 bases at V and 5 bases at J, with 13 bases in the middle. The V gene's germline CDR1 is SGHAT and CDR2 FQNNGV. The length of the CDR3 is 15 residues. CDR3 region: CASSLDERVWETQYF. In DNA form, the CDR3 reads TGTGCCAGCAGCTTAGATGAGAGGGTCTGGGAGACCCAGTACTTC.

This chain joins TRBV7-9 and TRBJ2-7, with D hard to call. The CDR3 spans 10 residues. Germline CDR1 and CDR2: SEHNR and FQNEAQ (reference sequence). V lost 5 bases, J lost 4 bases, and 3 bases lay in between. CDR3 amino acids: CASSLYEQYV. The CDR3 bases are TGTGCCAGCAGCCTATACGAGCAGTACGTC.

This clonotype was observed a single time. The chain carries TRBV4-1 and TRBJ1-1; D may be TRBD1 (6 bases). The V end lost 7 bases, the J end lost 4 bases, and 19 bases lay between the germline ends. CDR1 is MGHRA, CDR2 YSYEKL, per germline. CDR3 length: 15 residues. The CDR3 is CASKIETGLRTEAFF. The CDR3 nucleotides are TGCGCCAGCAAAATCGAAACAGGGCTCCGCACTGAAGCTTTCTTT.

Only one count was recorded for this clonotype. The chain uses TRBV5-4 and TRBJ2-7; D uncertain. Germline CDR1 SGHNT, CDR2 YYREEE (reference sequence). The CDR3 is 14 amino acids. The germline V and J ends were trimmed by 0 bases and 1 base, with 8 bases remaining between them. The CDR3 DNA reads as TGTGCCAGCAGCTTGGCGTTAGGGTCCTACGAGCAGTACTTC. It is translated as CASSLALGSYEQYF.

The rearrangement joins TRBV27 to TRBJ1-5; D uncertain. The germline V gene has CDR1 MNHEY and CDR2 SMNVEV (reference sequence). This CDR3 has 13 amino acids. Trimming shortened V by 6 bases and J by 1 base, and 7 bases separated the two germline ends. CDR3 sequence (DNA): TGTGCCAGCAGCCGACTCAGCAATCAGCCCCAGCATTTT. Translating it yields CASSRLSNQPQHF.

J is TRBJ2-1 and V is TRBV15, with D possibly TRBD2 on 5 matching bases. The CDR3 has 14 residues. Trimming took off 3 bases at V and 6 bases at J, with 12 bases between the two ends. Germline CDR1 and CDR2: LNHNV and YYDKDF (reference sequence). CDR3 DNA: TGTGCCACCAGCAGGGGCCGGGAACTCAATGAGCAGTTCTTC. Protein sequence: CATSRGRELNEQFF.

The chain combines TRBV15 with TRBJ1-5, with D uncertain. Germline V CDR1 and CDR2: LNHNV, YYDKDF (reference sequence). This CDR3 has 13 amino acids. V gave up 5 bases and J gave up 9 bases, with 14 bases separating them. For the CDR3, the DNA is TGTGCCACCAGCGCCCAAAGGTGGGCGCCCCAGCATTTT. Protein sequence: CATSAQRWAPQHF.

The rearrangement links TRBV10-3 to TRBJ2-2; 9 bases fit TRBD2. V lost 4 bases and J lost 4; bases outside the gene matches: 4. Germline CDR1 is ENHRY and CDR2 is SYGVKD. The CDR3 runs 15 residues. CDR3 coding DNA: TGTGCCATCAGTGTAGGACTAGCGAGCACCGGGGAGCTGTTTTTT. Encoded protein: CAISVGLASTGELFF.